The TCR beta chain under discussion was sequenced for a study of response to subunit inactivated influenza vaccine. Whole-study results and caveats: New T cells are recruited in small numbers by each seasonal influenza vaccination, according to the authors' suggestion.

MiXCR, applied by TCRdb to the RT-PCR reads, yields one record per CDR3 protein. The sample comprises 550,000 to 800,000 distinct CDR3 sequences, 11% to 15% of which are singletons, and 5.5% to 7% rests with the top ten. Trimming removed 7 bases from V and 8 bases from J, with 15 bases in between. The CDR3 loop spans 14 amino acids. Germline V CDR1 and CDR2: LNHDA, SQIVND (reference sequence). This clonotype was counted between two and nine times. Its cognate antigen is unknown. The sequence derives from a man between 45 and 60 years old who received an inactivated influenza vaccine. J is TRBJ1-6 and V is TRBV19, with D tentatively TRBD1 (5 bases). The source material was PBMCs from blood, sampled 14 to 15 days before vaccination. The CDR3 is CASTSTGQHSPLHF. The DNA for the CDR3 is TGTGCCAGTACCTCAACAGGACAACATTCACCCCTCCACTTT.